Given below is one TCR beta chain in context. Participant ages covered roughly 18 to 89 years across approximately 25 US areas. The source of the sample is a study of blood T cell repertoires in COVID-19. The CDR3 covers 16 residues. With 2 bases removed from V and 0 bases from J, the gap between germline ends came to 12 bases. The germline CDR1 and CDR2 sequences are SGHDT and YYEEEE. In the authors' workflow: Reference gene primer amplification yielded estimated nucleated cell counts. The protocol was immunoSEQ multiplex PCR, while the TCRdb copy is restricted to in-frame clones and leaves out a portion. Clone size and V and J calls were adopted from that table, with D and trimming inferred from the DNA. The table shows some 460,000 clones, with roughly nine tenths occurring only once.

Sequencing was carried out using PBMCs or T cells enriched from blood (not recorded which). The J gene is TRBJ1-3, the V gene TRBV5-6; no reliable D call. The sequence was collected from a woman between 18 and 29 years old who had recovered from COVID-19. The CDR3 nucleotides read TGTGCCAGCAGCTTTTCTCCCCTCGTCTCTGGAAACACCATATATTTT. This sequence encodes CASSFSPLVSGNTIYF. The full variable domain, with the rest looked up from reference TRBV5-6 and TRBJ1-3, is DAGVTQSPTHLIKTRGQQVTLRCSPKSGHDTVSWYQQALGQGPQFIFQYYEEEERQRGNFPDRFSGHQFPNYSSELNVNALLLGDSALYLCASSFSPLVSGNTIYFGEGSWLTVV.